Each of the 13 T cell receptor beta chains below was sequenced from the same sample in a study of blood T cell repertoires in COVID-19. Sequencing used immunoSEQ multiplex PCR; TCRdb keeps in-frame clones, though not all of them. The sample holds hundreds of thousands of clones, 88% seen once. Material: PBMCs or T cells enriched from blood (not recorded which). The origin of the receptors is a woman between 50 and 59 years old who had recovered from COVID-19.

Written as DNA, the CDR3 is TGCGCCAGCAGCCGTGCCGCGGGAAACTACAATGAGCAGTTCTTC. Amino acid sequence: CASSRAAGNYNEQFF. The rearrangement joins TRBV4-3 to TRBJ2-1, with D possibly matching TRBD2 (6 bases). CDR3 size: 15 residues. Germline V gene data show CDR1 as LGHNA and CDR2 as YSLEER. The V end lost 4 bases, the J end lost 3 bases, and 13 bases lay between the germline ends.

The chain recombines TRBV6-5 with TRBJ1-1; no clear D gene. Germline V gene sequence: CDR1 MNHEY, CDR2 SVGAGI. V shed 11 bases and J shed 0 bases, with 13 bases lying between them. There are 13 residues in the CDR3. The CDR3 DNA reads as TGTGCCGCGACTTGGAGGTTGAACACTGAAGCTTTCTTT. Amino acids: CAATWRLNTEAFF.

Here the CDR3 reads CASSPGEALLSPLHF. The DNA of the CDR3 is TGTGCCAGCTCACCAGGCGAGGCACTGCTTTCACCCCTCCACTTT. The chain employs TRBV18 and TRBJ1-6, with D hard to call. V lost 2 bases to trimming and J lost 9 bases, with 14 bases between them. CDR1 and CDR2 from the germline V gene are KGHSH and LQKENI. The CDR3 loop spans 15 amino acids.

The chain combines TRBV18 with TRBJ2-7, with D unclear. There are 13 residues in the CDR3. Germline V gene data show CDR1 as KGHSH and CDR2 as LQKENI. Trimming removed 5 bases from V and 2 bases from J, with 10 bases in between. CDR3 sequence (DNA): TGTGCCAGCTCAATAACAGCTGCCTACGAGCAGTACTTC. Translated: CASSITAAYEQYF.

In regard to this clone: Germline and junction disagree at one end, which may indicate a read error. The rearrangement uses TRBV4-1 and TRBJ2-3, with 7 bases aligning to TRBD2. CDR1 and CDR2 (germline): MGHRA, YSYEKL. The CDR3 loop spans 17 amino acids. The CDR3 region is CASTQGPPRESTDTQYF. DNA for the CDR3: TGCGCCAGCACCCAAGGGCCCCCGCGGGAGAGCACAGATACGCAGTATTTT.

J is TRBJ1-4 and V is TRBV7-9; D not certain. Trimming removed 0 bases from V and 6 bases from J, with 14 bases in between. The germline V gene encodes CDR1 SEHNR and CDR2 FQNEAQ (reference sequence). The CDR3 is 16 residues long. CDR3 amino acids: CASSLAGYGNDEKLFF. The CDR3 DNA sequence: TGTGCCAGCAGCTTAGCGGGGTACGGGAACGATGAAAAACTGTTTTTT. The whole variable domain, remainder taken from reference TRBV7-9 and TRBJ1-4, is DTGVSQNPRHKITKRGQNVTFRCDPISEHNRLYWYRQTLGQGPEFLTYFQNEAQLEKSRLLSDRFSAERPKGSFSTLEIQRTEQGDSAMYLCASSLAGYGNDEKLFFGSGTQLSVL.

The chain carries TRBV2 and TRBJ2-7; D possibly corresponds to TRBD2 (6 bases). Germline CDR1 reads SNHLY; CDR2 reads FYNNEI. Trimming cost V 6 bases and J 0 bases, with 15 bases left between them. The CDR3 consists of 15 residues. CDR3 in amino acids: CASRRDSRSSYEQYF. In nucleotides, the CDR3 is TGTGCCAGCAGGCGGGACTCCAGGAGCTCCTACGAGCAGTACTTC.

V usage is TRBV10-1 and J usage is TRBJ2-6; D is unresolved. CDR3 length equals 19 residues. V was pared by 3 bases and J by 0 bases, with 18 bases between. Looked up from germline, CDR1 is WNHNN and CDR2 is SYGVQD (reference sequence). Here the CDR3 DNA reads TGCGCCAGCAGTGACACGCTTGGAGTCCAGAACTCTGGGGCCAACGTCCTGACTTTC. Encoded protein: CASSDTLGVQNSGANVLTF.

V is TRBV19 and J is TRBJ1-6; D is uncertain. This CDR3 spans 15 amino acids. Germline CDR1 is LNHDA and CDR2 is SQIVND (reference sequence). Trimming took 5 bases from V and 0 from J, leaving 8 bases between them. The CDR3 nucleotides are TGTGCCAGTAGTTCTCGGAGCTCCTATAATTCACCCCTCCACTTT. This translates into CASSSRSSYNSPLHF.

The V and J genes are TRBV9 and TRBJ1-2; TRBD1 is a possible D gene (6 bases). The CDR3 consists of 17 residues. Germline V gene sequence: CDR1 SGDLS, CDR2 YYNGEE. V was pared by 0 bases and J by 1 base, with 16 bases between. The CDR3 DNA follows: TGTGCCAGCAGCGTAGCTGTTGGGGGCCCCCTTAACTATGGCTACACCTTC. Translation gives CASSVAVGGPLNYGYTF. Looking up the rest from reference TRBV9 and TRBJ1-2 gives the full variable domain: DSGVTQTPKHLITATGQRVTLRCSPRSGDLSVYWYQQSLDQGLQFLIQYYNGEERAKGNILERFSAQQFPDLHSELNLSSLELGDSALYFCASSVAVGGPLNYGYTFGSGTRLTVV.

The rearrangement links TRBV7-3 to TRBJ2-1, with 10 bases identical to TRBD2. CDR1 SGHTA and CDR2 FQGTGA come from the germline V gene. The CDR3 consists of 15 residues. Losses at the gene ends were 4 bases for V and 7 bases for J; bases not matched to a gene: 7. CDR3 amino acids: CASSSSGRARNEQFF. The CDR3 coding sequence is TGTGCCAGCAGCTCAAGCGGGAGGGCCCGGAATGAGCAGTTCTTC.

The J gene is TRBJ1-5, the V gene TRBV7-2; no clear D gene. The CDR3 loop spans 14 amino acids. Trimming stripped 2 bases from V and 5 bases from J, with 10 bases between. Germline V lookup: CDR1 SGHTA, CDR2 FQGNSA. CDR3 protein: CASSLRVLDQPQHF. Here the CDR3 DNA reads TGTGCCAGCAGCTTAAGAGTTTTGGATCAGCCCCAGCATTTT.

This chain uses TRBV20-1 with TRBJ2-7; D remains unclear. V lost 6 bases to trimming and J lost 4 bases, with 10 bases between them. The CDR3 is 11 residues long. The germline gives CDR1 DFQATT, CDR2 SNEGSKA (reference sequence). The CDR3 is CSANLDYEQYF. CDR3 sequence (DNA): TGCAGTGCCAACTTAGATTACGAGCAGTACTTC.